This TCR beta chain was recovered during a study of lymphopenia after photon versus proton radiotherapy. Study observations and caveats: Post-nadir diversity loss with photons came from oligoclonal expansion, particularly CD8+ Temra cells. Proton therapy kept repertoires fairly stable, unlike photons, which gained effector/memory cells.

The CDR3 spans 14 residues. Trimming took 5 bases from V and 0 from J, leaving 11 bases between them. Germline CDR1 and CDR2: MGHDK and SYGVNS. The data were produced by immunoSEQ multiplex PCR, yet TCRdb's version contains in-frame clones alone and is incomplete. The profile shows about 83,000 clones, 80% to 90% of them singletons. A remark on this clone: The antigen remains unidentified.

Sequenced here: peripheral blood, sampled from a patient treated with proton-based radiotherapy. The chain carries TRBV25-1 and TRBJ2-7, with D uncertain. The origin of this receptor is a man aged 60 to 75 with pancreatic cancer. The CDR3: CASSPTDLSYEQYF. CDR3 bases: TGTGCCAGCAGTCCCACGGATCTCTCCTACGAGCAGTACTTC.